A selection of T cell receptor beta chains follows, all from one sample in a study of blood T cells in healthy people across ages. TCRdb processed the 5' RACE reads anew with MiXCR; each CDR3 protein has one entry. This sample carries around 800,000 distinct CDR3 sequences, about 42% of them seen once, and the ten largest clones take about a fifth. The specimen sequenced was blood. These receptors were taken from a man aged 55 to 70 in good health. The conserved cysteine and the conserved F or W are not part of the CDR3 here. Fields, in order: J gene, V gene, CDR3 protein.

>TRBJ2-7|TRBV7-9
ASSLAGARNEQY
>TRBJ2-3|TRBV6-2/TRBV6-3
ASSNPSRRDTQY
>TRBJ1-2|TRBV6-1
ASSGSSYGYT
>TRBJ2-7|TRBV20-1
SARDSRSALYEQY
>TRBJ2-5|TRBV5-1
AGSQPGQGPLEQY
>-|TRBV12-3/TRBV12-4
ASTRAGPGTQY
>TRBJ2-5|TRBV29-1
SVSENNQETQY
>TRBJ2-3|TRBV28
ASSSSGKGFPGLGDTQY
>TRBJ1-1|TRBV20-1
SARTLQGTREAF
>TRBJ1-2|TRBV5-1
ASSPDSHYGYT
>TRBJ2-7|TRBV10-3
AISGDRTYEQY
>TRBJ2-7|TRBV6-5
ASRFGRGEQY
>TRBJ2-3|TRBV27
ASRPAGGSTDTQY
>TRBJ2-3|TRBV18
ASSPAGTDTQY
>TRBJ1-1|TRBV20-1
SASSDRAPATEAF
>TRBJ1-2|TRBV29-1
SVPRTGGLSAYGYT
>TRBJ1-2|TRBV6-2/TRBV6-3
ASSSGDGYT
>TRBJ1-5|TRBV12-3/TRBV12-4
ASSPNSGTGFGQPQH
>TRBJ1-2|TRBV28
ASTIRGADGYT
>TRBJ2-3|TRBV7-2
ASRLGQGPDTQY
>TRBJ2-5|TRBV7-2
ASSTYRGQETQY
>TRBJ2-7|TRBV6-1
ASSPRSGGAYEQY
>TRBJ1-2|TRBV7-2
ASSSTPGGGGYT
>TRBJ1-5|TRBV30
AWSVALGNQPQH
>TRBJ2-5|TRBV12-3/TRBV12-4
TSSLALTSQETQY
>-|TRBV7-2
AGSRDRASEQY
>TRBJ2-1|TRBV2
ASGRDGRSQQF
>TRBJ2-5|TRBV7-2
ASSLNSGGIGETQY
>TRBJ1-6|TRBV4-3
ASSFTGDISDSPLH
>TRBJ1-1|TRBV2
ASSTGGLSEAF
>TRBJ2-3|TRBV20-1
SAPTSGGASTDTQY
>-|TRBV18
ASSPATATQY
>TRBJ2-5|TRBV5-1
ASKGGQTGEQY
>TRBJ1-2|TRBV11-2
ASSLDGGTYGYT
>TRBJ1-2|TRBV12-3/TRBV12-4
ASGATFNYGYT
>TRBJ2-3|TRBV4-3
ASSLRLAGGPEAQY
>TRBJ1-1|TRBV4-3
ASSQDRKSAF
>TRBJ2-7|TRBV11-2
ASSLDLGGPYEQY
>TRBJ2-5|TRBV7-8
ASSFGLAGGSQETQY
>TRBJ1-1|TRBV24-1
ATGGQFPMNTEAF
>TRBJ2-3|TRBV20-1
SAQRWVGSTDTQY
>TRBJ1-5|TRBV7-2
ASSPLGGVQH
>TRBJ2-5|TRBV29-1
SVEGIRGEYQETQY
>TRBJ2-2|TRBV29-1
SVVGFGEELF
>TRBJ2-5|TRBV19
ASSTVSGQETQY
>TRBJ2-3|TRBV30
AWSTRPGRDAQY
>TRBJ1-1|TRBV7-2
ASNLPENTEAF
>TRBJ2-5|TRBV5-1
ASSTWDREETQY
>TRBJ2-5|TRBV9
ASSVTSGGTVETQY
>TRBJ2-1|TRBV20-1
SARAGTSEYNEQF
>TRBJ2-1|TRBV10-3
AISESQNEQF
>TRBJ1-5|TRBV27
ASSLRWADQPQH
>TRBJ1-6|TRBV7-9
ASRPGTDVNSPLH
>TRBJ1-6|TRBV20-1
SAPRQLSNSPLH
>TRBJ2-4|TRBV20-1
SAREGGDTHKNIQY
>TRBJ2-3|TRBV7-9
ASSSGTGKKDTQY